Below are 28 T cell receptor beta chains sequenced from a single sample in a study of blood T cell repertoires in COVID-19. The repertoire was sequenced with immunoSEQ multiplex PCR; TCRdb's copy has only in-frame clones and lacks some. Of 150,000 to 200,000 clones listed, around 75% are singletons. The sequencing sample was made of peripheral blood. Receptor source: an elderly woman with acute or convalescent COVID-19.

The V gene is TRBV3-1 (or the pseudogene TRBV3-2), the J gene TRBJ1-1, with no clear D. The CDR3 extends over 15 amino acids. V dropped 4 bases and J dropped 1 base, with 13 bases sitting between them. The V gene's germline CDR1 is LGHDT and CDR2 YNNKEL (reference sequence). As DNA, the CDR3 is TGTGCCAGCAGCCCCTCAGGACTCCCGAACACTGAAGCTTTCTTT. Its protein is CASSPSGLPNTEAFF.

This clone was recorded a few times. The rearrangement joins TRBV10-3 to TRBJ2-5; 9 bases agree with TRBD1. The germline V gene has CDR1 ENHRY and CDR2 SYGVKD. V lost 4 bases, J lost 2 bases, and 2 bases stayed unmatched. The CDR3 is 14 residues long. Here the CDR3 reads CAISGGQGQETQYF. DNA of the CDR3: TGTGCCATCAGTGGCGGACAGGGGCAAGAGACCCAGTACTTC.

Here the CDR3 reads CASSQVDRTGYEGYTF. The CDR3 DNA reads as TGCGCCAGCAGCCAAGTCGACAGGACAGGGTATGAAGGCTACACCTTC. The V and J genes are TRBV4-1 and TRBJ1-2; 8 nucleotides match TRBD1. Germline values: CDR1 MGHRA, CDR2 YSYEKL. V was clipped by 1 base and J by 8 bases; unmatched bases: 12. This CDR3 spans 16 amino acids.

This clone was counted once. This sequence joins TRBV15 and TRBJ1-2, with D perhaps matching TRBD1 (5 bases). Trimming removed 3 bases from V and 5 bases from J, with 16 bases in between. Germline CDR1 LNHNV, CDR2 YYDKDF (reference sequence). There are 15 residues in the CDR3. The CDR3 nucleotides read TGTGCCACCAGCAGGGGCGGGGACCTGGGGTATGGCTACACCTTC. It is translated as CATSRGGDLGYGYTF.

CDR3 bases: TGTGCCTGGAGTGGGTCGTACCAAGGGGCCCAGTACTTC. This gives the protein CAWSGSYQGAQYF. The chain recombines TRBV30 with TRBJ2-5; TRBD1 might be the D (5 bases). Trimming removed 1 base at V and 9 bases at J, with 15 bases between. CDR3 length: 13 residues. Germline values: CDR1 GTSNPN, CDR2 SVGIG (reference sequence).

This clone is a singleton in its sample. The chain uses TRBV5-4 and TRBJ1-2; 8 positions match TRBD1. The germline gives CDR1 SGHNT, CDR2 YYREEE (reference sequence). V shed 0 bases, J shed 6 bases, and the junction held 7 bases outside the gene matches. CDR3 size: 15 residues. CDR3 in amino acids: CASSLGQGASDGYTF. The CDR3 nucleotides read TGTGCCAGCAGCTTGGGGCAGGGGGCGTCTGATGGCTACACCTTC.

The chain combines TRBV15 with TRBJ1-3, with a tentative D call TRBD1 (6 bases). Looked up from germline, CDR1 is LNHNV and CDR2 is YYDKDF (reference sequence). V lost 4 bases and J lost 0, with 10 bases in between. The CDR3 loop spans 15 amino acids. In DNA form, the CDR3 reads TGTGCCACCAGCATCCAGGGACACTCTGGAAACACCATATATTTT. Its protein product is CATSIQGHSGNTIYF.

The sample holds one count of this clone. The chain carries TRBV10-1 and TRBJ2-5, with D tentatively TRBD1 (6 bases). Germline V gene data show CDR1 as WNHNN and CDR2 as SYGVQD (reference sequence). Trimming left V 8 bases short and J 4 bases short, with 20 bases between. The CDR3 is made up of 15 amino acids. In DNA form, the CDR3 reads TGCGCCAGCTCCAAGGCCACAGGGTTCGGAGAGACCCAGTACTTC. As protein: CASSKATGFGETQYF.

CDR3 sequence reads: CASSPPGFDEQFF. The DNA of the CDR3 is TGTGCCAGCAGCCCCCCGGGATTCGATGAGCAGTTCTTC. V usage is TRBV7-8 and J usage is TRBJ2-1; TRBD2 is a possible D gene (5 bases). Trimming removed 5 bases from V and 8 bases from J, with 13 bases in between. The CDR3 consists of 13 residues. CDR1 SGHVS and CDR2 FQNEAQ come from the germline V gene.

This sequence joins TRBV21-1 and TRBJ2-2; no check of the table's D call, TRBD1, against the DNA was made. TRBV21-1 is annotated as a pseudogene. The CDR3 sequence is 17 residues long. Here the CDR3 reads CASSKVEQGSNTGELFF. The CDR3 DNA reads TGTGCCAGCAGCAAAGTTGAGCAGGGATCGAACACCGGGGAGCTGTTTTTT.

About this clone itself: The germline gene is not matched at one end of the junction; a read error may be the cause. The chain has TRBV2 and TRBJ1-1; maybe TRBD1 (6 bases). This CDR3 contains 13 residues. The germline V gene has CDR1 SNHLY and CDR2 FYNNEI. Here the CDR3 reads CASMGQRNTEAFF. The DNA for the CDR3 is TGTGCGAGCATGGGACAAAGGAACACTGAAGCTTTCTTT.

The chain recombines TRBV15 with TRBJ1-2, with unresolved D. The germline gives CDR1 LNHNV, CDR2 YYDKDF (reference sequence). Trimming removed 1 base from V and 4 bases from J, with 10 bases in between. This CDR3 has 14 amino acids. In DNA form, the CDR3 reads TGTGCCACCAGCAGAGTTGGCTCTAGCTATGGCTACACCTTC. Protein product: CATSRVGSSYGYTF.

The gene calls are TRBV6-5 and TRBJ2-3; perhaps TRBD2 as D (7 bases). CDR1 is MNHEY and CDR2 is SVGAGI in the germline V gene. CDR3 length equals 16 residues. V was shortened by 2 bases and J by 7 bases, with 19 bases between the two germline ends. The CDR3 DNA follows: TGTGCCAGCAGTTACCGTCAGGCCGGGGGGCCCCATACGCAGTATTTT. It encodes CASSYRQAGGPHTQYF.

This clone was seen just once. The J gene is TRBJ2-7, the V gene TRBV7-9; tentative D call: TRBD2 (6 bases). CDR1 SEHNR and CDR2 FQNEAQ come from the germline V gene (reference sequence). Trimming took 2 bases from V and 6 from J, leaving 14 bases between them. The CDR3 loop spans 14 amino acids. CDR3 DNA: TGTGCCAGCAGCTTAAAGCGGGTAGGCGGCGAGCAGTACTTC. Protein sequence: CASSLKRVGGEQYF.

V gene TRBV5-1 combines with J gene TRBJ2-7; the match to TRBD1 covers 10 bases. The CDR3 spans 16 residues. Trimming removed 4 bases from V and 4 bases from J; junction bases left unmatched: 11. CDR1 and CDR2 (germline): SGHRS, YFSETQ. The CDR3 sequence: CASSQKPGQGRYEQYF. The CDR3 DNA is TGCGCCAGCAGCCAAAAACCGGGACAGGGGAGATACGAGCAGTACTTC. Variable domain in full (rest from reference TRBV5-1 and TRBJ2-7): KAGVTQTPRYLIKTRGQQVTLSCSPISGHRSVSWYQQTPGQGLQFLFEYFSETQRNKGNFPGRFSGRQFSNSRSEMNVSTLELGDSALYLCASSQKPGQGRYEQYFGPGTRLTVT.

The rearrangement joins TRBV18 to TRBJ2-5; D gene ambiguous. The CDR3 runs to 13 residues. Germline V gives CDR1 KGHSH, CDR2 LQKENI. With 2 bases removed from V and 4 bases from J, the gap between germline ends came to 8 bases. For the CDR3, the DNA is TGTGCCAGCTCACCATATTCCTTAGAGACCCAGTACTTC. Amino acids: CASSPYSLETQYF.

This chain connects TRBV28 to TRBJ1-5, with 7 bases identical to TRBD1. CDR3 length: 15 residues. J gave up 6 bases and V 3 bases, and 8 bases lay outside the gene matches. CDR1 and CDR2 (germline): MDHEN, SYDVKM. CDR3 bases: TGTGCCAGCAGTTTCGGACAGGCGAGGGGTCAGCCCCAGCATTTT. Protein: CASSFGQARGQPQHF. The full variable domain, in which reference TRBV28 and TRBJ1-5 provide the parts outside the CDR3, is DVKVTQSSRYLVKRTGEKVFLECVQDMDHENMFWYRQDPGLGLRLIYFSYDVKMKEKGDIPEGYSVSREKKERFSLILESASTNQTSMYLCASSFGQARGQPQHFGDGTRLSIL.

V and J are TRBV19 and TRBJ2-5, with 8 positions matching TRBD2. V shed 4 bases and J 6 bases; nucleotides not matched to a gene: 10. The CDR3 runs 15 residues. Germline V lookup: CDR1 LNHDA, CDR2 SQIVND (reference sequence). CDR3 region: CASSTPGGGKKTQYF. As DNA, the CDR3 is TGTGCCAGTAGTACCCCGGGGGGGGGCAAGAAGACCCAGTACTTC. Looking up the rest from reference TRBV19 and TRBJ2-5 gives the full variable domain: DGGITQSPKYLFRKEGQNVTLSCEQNLNHDAMYWYRQDPGQGLRLIYYSQIVNDFQKGDIAEGYSVSREKKESFPLTVTSAQKNPTAFYLCASSTPGGGKKTQYFGPGTRLLVL.

The genes are TRBV19 and TRBJ1-3; D call uncertain. V was trimmed by 5 bases and J by 7 bases, leaving 9 bases between them. This CDR3 region has 12 residues. Per germline, CDR1 LNHDA and CDR2 SQIVND (reference sequence). The CDR3: CASSDRWNTIYF. The CDR3 nucleotides are TGTGCCAGTAGTGATCGGTGGAACACCATATATTTT.

The chain combines TRBV18 with TRBJ2-1, with 8 positions matching TRBD1. J was trimmed by 4 bases and V by 4 bases; bases with no gene match: 6. The germline CDR1 and CDR2 sequences are KGHSH and LQKENI. The CDR3 contains 15 residues. CDR3 in amino acids: CASSQGQGVYNEQFF. Written as DNA, the CDR3 is TGTGCCAGCTCACAAGGACAGGGAGTTTACAATGAGCAGTTCTTC.

A word on this clone: This sample also contains other DNA sequences that code for the same CDR3. The V and J genes are TRBV19 and TRBJ2-2; 11 bases align to TRBD1. The germline CDR1 and CDR2 sequences are LNHDA and SQIVND (reference sequence). This CDR3 comprises 18 residues. The V segment lost 7 bases and the J segment 5 bases; nucleotides outside the gene matches: 15. The CDR3 sequence: CASKKRQPGTGGTGELFF. The CDR3 DNA reads TGTGCCAGTAAAAAAAGGCAACCCGGGACAGGGGGGACCGGGGAGCTGTTTTTT.

The V call is TRBV15, the J call TRBJ2-4, with 9 positions matching TRBD1. CDR3 length equals 15 residues. Trimming took 4 bases from V and 6 from J; bases not matched to a gene: 7. Germline V gives CDR1 LNHNV, CDR2 YYDKDF (reference sequence). For the CDR3, the DNA is TGTGCCACCAGCATTCGAGGGACAGGGCGAAACATTCAGTACTTC. This translates into CATSIRGTGRNIQYF.

This sequence joins TRBV5-4 and TRBJ1-2; 9 bases are a match to TRBD1. The CDR3 spans 18 residues. Germline V gene lookup returns CDR1 SGHNT and CDR2 YYREEE (reference sequence). V gave up 0 bases and J gave up 1 base; unmatched junction bases: 10. For the CDR3, the DNA is TGTGCCAGCAGCTTGGCCGGGTACAGGGGGCGAATTAACTATGGCTACACCTTC. Protein product: CASSLAGYRGRINYGYTF.

The chain combines TRBV3-1 (or the pseudogene TRBV3-2) with TRBJ1-2; D might be TRBD1 (6 bases). The V and J ends lost 6 bases and 6 bases respectively, with 23 bases between them. CDR1 is LGHDT, CDR2 YNNKEL, per germline (reference sequence). This CDR3 comprises 16 residues. As DNA, the CDR3 is TGTGCCAGCAGACCCTCGTTGGGGGCGGCAAAGGATGGCTACACCTTC. It codes for CASRPSLGAAKDGYTF.

V gene TRBV3-1 (or the pseudogene TRBV3-2) combines with J gene TRBJ1-3; possible D gene TRBD1, 5 bases. The CDR3 covers 18 residues. Trimming pared 2 bases from V and 4 bases from J, leaving 21 bases between. Germline V gene data show CDR1 as LGHDT and CDR2 as YNNKEL (reference sequence). In DNA, the CDR3 is TGTGCCAGCAGCCAACAAAGATGGGGCCAGTCGTGGGGAAACACCATATATTTT. Protein sequence: CASSQQRWGQSWGNTIYF.

The chain recombines TRBV19 with TRBJ2-1, with D possibly matching TRBD2 (5 bases). This CDR3 has 12 amino acids. V shed 10 bases and J shed 4 bases, with 11 bases lying between them. Germline V gene lookup returns CDR1 LNHDA and CDR2 SQIVND (reference sequence). This CDR3 is CATSRGYNEQFF. In DNA, the CDR3 is TGTGCCACGTCCCGGGGATACAATGAGCAGTTCTTC.

The chain carries TRBV5-5 and TRBJ2-1; tentative D call: TRBD1 (6 bases). The V gene's germline CDR1 is SGHKS and CDR2 YYEKEE (reference sequence). Trimming cost V 2 bases and J 4 bases, with 7 bases left between them. The CDR3 is 13 amino acids. The CDR3 nucleotides are TGTGCCAGCAGCTTAGGACAGTACAATGAGCAGTTCTTC. Its translation: CASSLGQYNEQFF.

The chain couples TRBV18 to TRBJ2-1; TRBD1 matches at 9 bases. This CDR3 spans 16 amino acids. V shed 4 bases and J 4 bases; nucleotides not matched to a gene: 8. In germline, CDR1 is KGHSH, CDR2 LQKENI. CDR3 nucleotide sequence: TGTGCCAGCTCACTATTACAGGGGGCGGGATACAATGAGCAGTTCTTC. Translation gives CASSLLQGAGYNEQFF.